The entry below gives a single T cell receptor beta chain sequence along with its context. The target of this receptor is not known. There are no base qualities to consult, and no much larger clone falls within one base. The time point label on this specimen signifies: pre-treatment baseline. Blood was sampled before treatment (T0) and at week 3 (W3), after the first cycle of checkpoint blockade. Except for two patients with rapid clinical progression, response was assessed 12 weeks after the first infusion by RECIST 1.1; disease control meant complete response, partial response or stable disease. Patients with prior systemic cancer treatment, concomitant immunosuppressant therapy or synchronous other active malignancies were excluded. Both bulk PBMC and plasma cell-free DNA were sequenced for TCR beta so that circulating cells and T cell turnover could be tracked. Lymphoprep and SepMate tubes were used to isolate PBMC from blood, and red cell lysis was then performed. QIAamp DNA Blood Mini kits were used to extract DNA from both PBMC and sorted T cell subsets.

For every bulk PBMC sample, a fixed 350 ng of DNA was loaded. TCR beta CDR3 sequences were amplified from genomic DNA using the immunoSEQ TCRb Assay kit according to manufacturer instructions. The KAPA Library Quantification Kit for Illumina platforms was used to quantify the pooled libraries by qPCR. Pooled libraries were clustered at roughly 0.55-1.1 pM and sequenced on an Illumina NextSeq 500. The study's processing was this. The TCR data were analyzed using immunoSEQ ANALYZER and the R LymphoSeq package. A rearrangement efficiency score was calculated as productive divided by the sum of productive and non-productive CDR3 sequences. Clonality was measured with the Gini coefficient and diversity with the Renyi index at alpha=1, compared pairwise between timepoints within each patient. Clonal relatedness, based on an edit distance of 3, and repertoire similarity, based on the Bhattacharyya coefficient, were both computed in LymphoSeq. Linear discriminant analysis on week-3 changes in clonality and diversity was built with the R MASS and caret packages to classify response. TCRdb mirrors the immuneACCESS table, restricted to in-frame sequences. Some clones are absent from its copies; in checked studies, under half trace to an unresolved V gene, and the reason for the others is unknown. V, J and clone size reflect that table, while D and trimming were determined from the DNA. The sample data list over 20,000 clones, and nearly 90% of these were observed just once. Roughly 1.2% of the sample comes from the top ten.

The data originate from a study of blood T cell dynamics during melanoma immunotherapy (dated by TCRdb to 2018 to 2021). For the study in its entirety: Patients with metastatic melanoma were treated with first-line pembrolizumab or nivolumab plus ipilimumab as standard of care in the United Kingdom. To find early correlates of response, peripheral T cell receptor repertoires were profiled in metastatic melanoma patients before and after one cycle of checkpoint inhibitor therapy. A training cohort was formed from consecutive patients, and a further independent group of patients from the same centre was pooled into an external validation set. Overall study results and their limits: The study was unable to establish whether the T cell clones driving the repertoire changes were melanoma-specific or instead reflected general immune activation. The relatively small sample size was acknowledged as a potential limitation on generalization of the results. A bifurcated reorganization of the PBMC repertoire at W3, with increased clonality or increased diversity, was observed in patients who later achieved disease control, unlike in progressors.

From the germline V gene, CDR1 is SGHNT and CDR2 is YENEEA. V is cut back by 4 bases and J by 6 bases, with 10 bases in the junction unmatched. The CDR3, cysteine through phenylalanine, is 16 amino acids long. The CDR3 DNA has 48 bases and is translated from base 1. This material consisted of blood, taken from a patient treated with checkpoint blockade. This sequence originates from a human donor with melanoma. The rearranged chain carries TRBV11-3 and TRBJ1-5, with TRBD1 identical over 9 junction bases. Here the CDR3 is given as CASSSQQGAQGQPQHF. Read as DNA, the sequence is TGTGCCAGCAGCTCCCAACAGGGGGCGCAGGGTCAGCCCCAGCATTTT.